The entry that follows covers one T cell receptor (beta chain) sequence. The data were taken from a study of blood T cell repertoires in COVID-19. Study context: There were acute and convalescent COVID-19 samples, and they came from the United States, Italy and Spain. PBMCs, B-cell-depleted T cells, or T cells provided the cDNA or gDNA that made up the material.

Per the authors' pipeline: Cell counts per sample came from amplifying reference gene primers. Clones were sequenced by immunoSEQ multiplex PCR, and TCRdb holds only the in-frame ones, with some missing. That table furnishes V, J and clone size, whereas the DNA furnished D and trimming. The table has roughly 160,000 clones, less than 90% seen once. The V end was cut by 5 bases, the J end by 0 bases, with 11 bases between. Germline loops: CDR1 GTSNPN, CDR2 SVGIG (reference sequence). This CDR3 is built from 14 residues. The sample taken for sequencing was peripheral blood. The receptor comes from a man in his sixties with acute or convalescent COVID-19. The V gene is TRBV30, the J gene TRBJ1-3; D possibly corresponds to TRBD1 (5 bases). CDR3 amino acids: CAWVGDFSGNTIYF. CDR3 nucleotide sequence: TGTGCCTGGGTGGGGGACTTCTCTGGAAACACCATATATTTT.